The rows below give T cell receptor beta chains drawn from one sample of a study of identical twins. Using its own MiXCR run on the 5' RACE reads, TCRdb lists one record per CDR3 protein. The profile shows hundreds of thousands of distinct CDR3 sequences, roughly 6.2% of them singletons. The material sequenced was naive T cells sorted from blood. These receptors all come from a man between 18 and 35 years old in good health. CDR3s include the opening cysteine and the closing phenylalanine or tryptophan. The D gene is left open where the match is weak. Clone size is not always given. Where it is, it says once, few, many or a class for expanded clones.

v_gene	d_gene	abundance	j_gene	CDR3nt	CDR3aa
TRBV7-9	.	.	TRBJ1-3	TGTGCCAGCAGCCCGTTACCGGTATCTTCATCCACCATATATTTT	CASSPLPVSSSTIYF
TRBV11-2	TRBD2	.	TRBJ2-7	TGTGCCAGCAGCTTAGGAGCGGGAGTTGGCTACGAGCTGTACTTC	CASSLGAGVGYELYF
TRBV9	TRBD2	many	TRBJ2-1	TGTGCCAGCAGCGCCAGAACTAGCGGGAGTTACGGTGAGCAGTTCTTC	CASSARTSGSYGEQFF
TRBV20-1	.	many	TRBJ2-3	TGCAGTGATAGGGGTCGGGAGCAGACAGATACGCAGTATTTT	CSDRGREQTDTQYF
TRBV20-1	TRBD2	many	TRBJ2-1	TGCAGTGCTAGGAGCGGGGTCAACAATGAGCAGTTCTTC	CSARSGVNNEQFF
TRBV20-1	.	.	TRBJ2-3	TGCAGTGCTTGGTCACTCGGCACAGATACGCAGTATTTT	CSAWSLGTDTQYF
TRBV29-1	TRBD1	many	TRBJ1-1	TGCAGCGTTGACAGGGGGGGTACTGAAGCTTTCTTT	CSVDRGGTEAFF
TRBV4-1	.	few	TRBJ1-2	TGCGCCAGCAGCAAGCCCGGGCACGTTGGGTACACCTTC	CASSKPGHVGYTF
TRBV20-1	TRBD1	many	TRBJ2-3	TGCAGTGCTCCCCGCCCCGGGACAGGGGGCACAGATACGCAGTATTTT	CSAPRPGTGGTDTQYF
TRBV7-9	TRBD2	few	TRBJ2-1	TGTGCCAGCAGCCAACGACTAGCGGGAGGGCCCCGGGAGCAGTTCTTC	CASSQRLAGGPREQFF
TRBV12-3/TRBV12-4	TRBD1	many	TRBJ1-5	TGTGCCAGCAGGCCCCGGACAGGGGATCAGCCCCAGCATTTT	CASRPRTGDQPQHF
TRBV18	.	few	TRBJ1-1	TGTGCCAGCTCACCTGATAGGTCACCGGAAGCTTTCTTT	CASSPDRSPEAFF
TRBV7-9	TRBD2	few	TRBJ2-7	TGTGCCAGCAGCTCCCTAATTAGCGGGAGCCATACCTACGAGCAGTACTTC	CASSSLISGSHTYEQYF
TRBV10-3	TRBD2	.	TRBJ2-7	TGTGCCATCAGTGGGGTATCGGGAGGGCCACACGAGCAGTACTTC	CAISGVSGGPHEQYF
TRBV7-2	.	many	TRBJ1-2	TGTGCCAGCAGCTTACGCCGACGCAAGACCTATGGCTACACCTTC	CASSLRRRKTYGYTF
TRBV7-8	.	many	TRBJ2-5	TGTGCCAGCAGCTATTCGAGAGTCACAGGGCCGTTGGAGACCCAGTACTTC	CASSYSRVTGPLETQYF
TRBV28	.	many	TRBJ1-5	TGTGCCAGCAGTTTATATGGTGATCAGCCCCAGCATTTT	CASSLYGDQPQHF
TRBV6-1	.	.	TRBJ1-1	TGTGCCAGCAACTACTTGAACACTGAAGCTTTCTTT	CASNYLNTEAFF
TRBV5-1	.	many	TRBJ2-7	TGCGCCAGCAGCAAATCAGAGGGATACGAGCAGTACTTC	CASSKSEGYEQYF
TRBV6-2/TRBV6-3	TRBD2	few	TRBJ2-7	TGTGCCAGCAGCCCTGGACTAGAGGCTTCCTACGAGCAGTACTTC	CASSPGLEASYEQYF
TRBV12-3/TRBV12-4	.	.	TRBJ2-1	TGTGCCAGCAGTTCCACCCGGGCGGGTCTGATCAATGAGCAGTTCTTC	CASSSTRAGLINEQFF
TRBV29-1	.	many	TRBJ2-5	TGCAGCGTAATGAGGGACTCCGAAGAGACCCAGTACTTC	CSVMRDSEETQYF
TRBV7-9	.	few	TRBJ2-3	TGTGCCAGCAGCCCTAGACTAGACAGCACAGATACGCAGTATTTT	CASSPRLDSTDTQYF
TRBV18	TRBD1	many	TRBJ1-5	TGTGCCAGCTCACTTTACGGACAGGGTAGCAATCAGCCCCAGCATTTT	CASSLYGQGSNQPQHF
TRBV6-2/TRBV6-3	TRBD2	many	TRBJ2-1	TGTGCCAGCAGAAAGGCCGGACTAGCGGGACTTGGTGAGCAGTTCTTC	CASRKAGLAGLGEQFF
TRBV7-2	.	many	TRBJ2-1	TGTGCCAGCAGCTTAGGGGCGGGAATGTCTAGTGAGCAGTTCTTC	CASSLGAGMSSEQFF
TRBV12-3/TRBV12-4	.	many	TRBJ2-3	TGTGCCAGCACCCTCCGGGACGGATACACAGATACGCAGTATTTT	CASTLRDGYTDTQYF
TRBV27	TRBD2	few	TRBJ2-1	TGTGCCAGCAGTTTCGGAGCTAGCGGGAAGAATGAGCAGTTCTTC	CASSFGASGKNEQFF
TRBV29-1	TRBD2	many	TRBJ2-1	TGCAGCGTCCCTGGGCGGGAGGACTACAATGAGCAGTTCTTC	CSVPGREDYNEQFF
TRBV5-4	.	few	TRBJ1-1	TGTGCCAGCAGCTCAGGACGGACCTTTAACACTGAAGCTTTCTTT	CASSSGRTFNTEAFF
TRBV12-3/TRBV12-4	TRBD1	many	TRBJ2-5	TGTGCCAGCAGTTTAGACAGGGGGCCTCAAGAGACCCAGTACTTC	CASSLDRGPQETQYF
TRBV15	.	many	TRBJ1-5	TGTGCCACCAGCAGGGACAGACAGCCCCAGCATTTT	CATSRDRQPQHF
TRBV6-5	.	few	TRBJ2-5	TGTGCCAGCAGTTACTCGAAGAGTGGCAGTTTCCAAGAGACCCAGTACTTC	CASSYSKSGSFQETQYF
TRBV29-1	.	.	TRBJ1-1	TGCAGCGTTGAAGATCTATCGCAGATACAAAAACCTGGTAGTCCGATTACGAACACTGAAGCTTTCTTT	CSVEDLSQIQKPGSPITNTEAFF
TRBV12-3/TRBV12-4	.	many	TRBJ2-7	TGTGCCAGCAGTGGGGGGACCTACGAGCAGTACTTC	CASSGGTYEQYF
TRBV6-1	.	many	TRBJ1-5	TGTGCCAGCATTGAAGAAAGAAGCAATCAGCCCCAGCATTTT	CASIEERSNQPQHF
TRBV7-9	.	many	TRBJ2-1	TGTGCCAGCAGCTCTCCCTTAGCCCGCTCCTACAATGAGCAGTTCTTC	CASSSPLARSYNEQFF
TRBV20-1	TRBD2	many	TRBJ2-1	TGCAGTGCTAGGGGTGGGGGGGGACTAGCGGGAGGGCCGTTTAGTGAGCAGTTCTTC	CSARGGGGLAGGPFSEQFF
TRBV27	.	many	TRBJ2-7	TGTGCCAGCAGTTTTCGGGGGACCGAGCAGTACTTC	CASSFRGTEQYF
TRBV5-5	TRBD2	many	TRBJ2-1	TGTGCCAGCAGCCAAGGGACTAGCGGTATGGATGAGCAGTTCTTC	CASSQGTSGMDEQFF
TRBV20-1	TRBD2	many	TRBJ2-1	TGCAGTGCTAGCCCTAAGACTAGCGGGAGGTGGAATGAGCAGTTCTTC	CSASPKTSGRWNEQFF
TRBV12-3/TRBV12-4	.	.	TRBJ2-1	TGTGCCAGCAGGTGGACCACCTACAATGAGCAGTTCTTC	CASRWTTYNEQFF
TRBV7-8	TRBD1	.	TRBJ2-5	TGTGCCAGCAGCTTGACAGGGAGAGGGGAGACCCAGTACTTC	CASSLTGRGETQYF
TRBV5-1	.	many	TRBJ1-1	TGCGCCAGCAGCTTGGGGGGGGCGCCGGAAGCTTTCTTT	CASSLGGAPEAFF
TRBV6-2/TRBV6-3	TRBD1	.	TRBJ1-1	TGTGCCAGCAGTTACGAGGACAGGGGGGCTTTCTTT	CASSYEDRGAFF